Sequencing of this TCR beta chain was carried out in a study of beta chain features in type 1 diabetes. Study overall: What patients shared with healthy donors was a similar profile of age, gender and cell yields. Study-wide findings and caveats: Shorter templates may be favored by PCR, equally so in patients and controls. Compared with healthy donors, patients appeared to share more similar naive, central memory and regulatory TCRB repertoires. TCRB CDR3s were moderately but significantly shorter in Type 1 diabetes patients in all four CD4+ subsets.

This clone was picked up a small number of times. Its antigen is unidentified. Of the isolated RNA, all was reverse transcribed, and so the sequenced material was expressed TCRB transcripts. The data were produced by immunoSEQ multiplex PCR, yet TCRdb's version contains in-frame clones alone and is incomplete. The sample shows about 350,000 clones, around 20% of them seen only once. This CDR3 region has 15 residues. Per germline, CDR1 GTSNPN and CDR2 SVGIG (reference sequence). Unmatched junction bases numbered 6, after V lost 0 bases and J lost 4 bases. The chain is built from TRBV30 and TRBJ2-5; 9 bases agree with TRBD2. The receptor comes from a woman aged 18-29 years in good health. What was sequenced was naive CD4+ T cells from blood. The CDR3, as DNA: TGTGCCTGGAGTGTACCCAGCGGGGGGTCAGAGACCCAGTACTTC. It is translated as CAWSVPSGGSETQYF.